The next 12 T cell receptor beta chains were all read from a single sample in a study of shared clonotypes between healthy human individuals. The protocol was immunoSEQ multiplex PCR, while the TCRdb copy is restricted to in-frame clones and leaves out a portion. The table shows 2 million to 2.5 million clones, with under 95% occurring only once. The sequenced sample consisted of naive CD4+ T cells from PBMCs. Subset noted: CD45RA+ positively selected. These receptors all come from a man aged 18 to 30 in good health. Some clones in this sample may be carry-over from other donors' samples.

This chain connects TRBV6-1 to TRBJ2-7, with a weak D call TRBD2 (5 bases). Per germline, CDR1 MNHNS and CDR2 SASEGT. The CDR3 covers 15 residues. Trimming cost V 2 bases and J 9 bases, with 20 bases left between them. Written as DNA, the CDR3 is TGTGCCAGCAGTGAATCGGCGCGATGGGTTCGGGGGCAGTACTTC. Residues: CASSESARWVRGQYF.

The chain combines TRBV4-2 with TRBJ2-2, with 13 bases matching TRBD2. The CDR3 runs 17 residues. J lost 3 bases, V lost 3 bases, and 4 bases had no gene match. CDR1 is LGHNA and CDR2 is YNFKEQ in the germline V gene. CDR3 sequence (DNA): TGTGCCAGCAGCCACCCACTAGCGGGAGGGGACACCGGGGAGCTGTTTTTT. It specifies CASSHPLAGGDTGELFF.

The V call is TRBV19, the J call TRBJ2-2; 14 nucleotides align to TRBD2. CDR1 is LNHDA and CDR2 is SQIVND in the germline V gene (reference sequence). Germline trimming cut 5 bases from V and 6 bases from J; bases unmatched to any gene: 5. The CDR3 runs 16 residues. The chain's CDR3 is CASSAGLAGVPGELFF. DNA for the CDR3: TGTGCCAGTAGTGCGGGACTAGCGGGAGTTCCCGGGGAGCTGTTTTTT.

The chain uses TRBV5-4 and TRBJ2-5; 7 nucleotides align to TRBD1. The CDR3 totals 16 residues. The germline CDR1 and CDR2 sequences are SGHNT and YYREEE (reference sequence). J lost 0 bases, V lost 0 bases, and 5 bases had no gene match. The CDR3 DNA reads TGTGCCAGCAGCTTGGGACCTACAGGGGACCAAGAGACCCAGTACTTC. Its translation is CASSLGPTGDQETQYF.

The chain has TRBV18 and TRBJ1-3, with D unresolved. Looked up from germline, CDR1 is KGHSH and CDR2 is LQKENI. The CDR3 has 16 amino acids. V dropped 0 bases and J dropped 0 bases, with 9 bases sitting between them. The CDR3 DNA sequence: TGTGCCAGCTCACCACCGGTCGGGAACTCTGGAAACACCATATATTTT. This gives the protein CASSPPVGNSGNTIYF.

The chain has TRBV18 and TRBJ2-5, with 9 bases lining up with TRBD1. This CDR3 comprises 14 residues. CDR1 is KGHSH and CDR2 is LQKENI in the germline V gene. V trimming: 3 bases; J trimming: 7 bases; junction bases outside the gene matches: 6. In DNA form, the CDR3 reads TGTGCCAGCTCACCCCTGGACAGGGGAGGGACCCAGTACTTC. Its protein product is CASSPLDRGGTQYF.

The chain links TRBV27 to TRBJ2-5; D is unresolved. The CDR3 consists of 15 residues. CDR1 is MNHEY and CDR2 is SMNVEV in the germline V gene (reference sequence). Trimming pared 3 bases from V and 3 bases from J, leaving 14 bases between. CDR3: CASSFRQPYKETQYF. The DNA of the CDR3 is TGTGCCAGCAGTTTCCGGCAACCCTACAAAGAGACCCAGTACTTC.

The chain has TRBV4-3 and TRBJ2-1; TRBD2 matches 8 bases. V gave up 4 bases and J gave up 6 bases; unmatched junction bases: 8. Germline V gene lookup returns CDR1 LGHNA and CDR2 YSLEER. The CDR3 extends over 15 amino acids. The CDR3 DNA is TGCGCCAGCAGCCCCGAGGGTGCGGGAGGCAATGAGCAGTTCTTC. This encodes CASSPEGAGGNEQFF.

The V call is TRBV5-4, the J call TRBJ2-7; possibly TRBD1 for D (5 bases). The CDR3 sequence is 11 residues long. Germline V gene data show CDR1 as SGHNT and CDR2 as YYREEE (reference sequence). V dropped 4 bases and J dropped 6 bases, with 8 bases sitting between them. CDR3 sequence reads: CASSAGIEQYF. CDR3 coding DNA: TGTGCCAGCAGCGCAGGGATCGAGCAGTACTTC.

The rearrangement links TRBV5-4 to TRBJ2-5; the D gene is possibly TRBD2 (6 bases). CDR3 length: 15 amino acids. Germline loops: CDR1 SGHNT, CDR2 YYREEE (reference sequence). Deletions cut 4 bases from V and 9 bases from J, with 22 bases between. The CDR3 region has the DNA TGTGCCAGCAGCATGGTTAGCGGACGCCGAGGGGCCCAGTACTTC. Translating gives CASSMVSGRRGAQYF.

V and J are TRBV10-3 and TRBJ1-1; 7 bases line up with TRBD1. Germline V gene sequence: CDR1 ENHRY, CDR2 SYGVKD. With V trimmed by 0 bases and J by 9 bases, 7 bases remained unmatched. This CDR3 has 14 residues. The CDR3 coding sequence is TGTGCCATCAGTGAGTCTCTGGGACAGCTTAAAGCTTTCTTT. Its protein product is CAISESLGQLKAFF.

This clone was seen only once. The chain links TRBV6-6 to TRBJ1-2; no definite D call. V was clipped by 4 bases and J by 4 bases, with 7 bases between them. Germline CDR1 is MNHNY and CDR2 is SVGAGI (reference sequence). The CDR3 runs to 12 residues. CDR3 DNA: TGTGCCAGCAGTTCAGTTCCCTATGGCTACACCTTC. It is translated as CASSSVPYGYTF.